The next 16 T cell receptor beta chains were all read from a single sample in a study of molecular identifiers for immune sequencing clone quantification. TCRdb passed the PCR reads through MiXCR, listing each CDR3 protein once. The table lists over 600,000 distinct CDR3 sequences, 20% of them singletons. The sample comprised naive CD8+ T cells from blood, with Jurkat cell RNA spiked in. Subset specified: FACS-sorted CD8+CD4-CCR7+CD45RA+ naive T cells. The receptors stem from a human donor in good health. Some libraries in this study had Jurkat cell RNA spiked in.

This clonotype has a handful of counts. Being one base from a much bigger clone, this may be a read error. V usage is TRBV12-3 or TRBV12-4 and J usage is TRBJ2-5; a weak D match, TRBD1 (6 bases). CDR3 length: 14 residues. Trimming left V 5 bases short and J 7 bases short, with 17 bases between. Here the CDR3 reads CASSPRGGPGTQYF. The CDR3 DNA reads as TGTGCCAGCAGTCCGCGTGGGGGCCCGGGGACCCAGTACTTC.

This clonotype came up many times. The chain is built from TRBV12-3 or TRBV12-4 and TRBJ2-3; 8 nucleotides line up with TRBD1. The CDR3 is 14 amino acids. After removal of 5 bases from V and 3 bases from J, the junction contained 4 bases not matched to a gene. In DNA, the CDR3 is TGTGCCAGCAGTAGACAGGGGTTAACAGATACGCAGTATTTT. As protein: CASSRQGLTDTQYF.

This clonotype was counted many times. J is TRBJ2-5 and V is TRBV27; the D gene is possibly TRBD1 (6 bases). V shed 6 bases and J shed 1 base, with 12 bases lying between them. Germline V gene data show CDR1 as MNHEY and CDR2 as SMNVEV (reference sequence). This CDR3 has 14 amino acids. CDR3 amino acids: CASSQGTTQETQYF. CDR3 nucleotides: TGTGCCAGCAGCCAAGGGACAACCCAAGAGACCCAGTACTTC.

This clonotype was recorded at least ten times. The chain couples TRBV10-3 to TRBJ2-3, with a weak D call TRBD2 (5 bases). Germline V gives CDR1 ENHRY, CDR2 SYGVKD. The CDR3 contains 14 residues. With 4 bases removed from V and 4 bases from J, the gap between germline ends came to 12 bases. The CDR3 sequence is CAISGSGISDTQYF. The CDR3 DNA is TGTGCCATCAGTGGTTCCGGGATCTCAGATACGCAGTATTTT.

This clonotype was seen ten or more times. The J gene is TRBJ2-7, the V gene TRBV5-1; 9 bases are shared with TRBD2. J lost 5 bases, V lost 4 bases, and 10 bases had no gene match. From germline, CDR1 is SGHRS and CDR2 YFSETQ. This CDR3 region has 15 residues. The CDR3 loop is CASSTFSGRNDEQYF. For the CDR3, the DNA is TGCGCCAGCAGCACTTTTAGCGGGAGAAATGACGAGCAGTACTTC.

This clonotype has at least ten counts. The chain joins TRBV18 to TRBJ2-3, with unresolved D. V shed 0 bases and J shed 2 bases, with 9 bases lying between them. The CDR3 has 15 amino acids. Germline CDR1 and CDR2: KGHSH and LQKENI. CDR3: CASSPPTPYTDTQYF. CDR3 sequence (DNA): TGTGCCAGCTCACCACCGACCCCTTACACAGATACGCAGTATTTT.

This clonotype was counted ten times or more. V gene TRBV29-1 combines with J gene TRBJ1-1, with D hard to call. With 6 bases removed from V and 4 bases from J, the gap between germline ends came to 3 bases. Per the germline V gene, CDR1 is SQVTM and CDR2 is ANQGSEA. CDR3 length: 9 amino acids. Here the CDR3 DNA reads TGCAGCGTGGGCACTGAAGCTTTCTTT. Its translation: CSVGTEAFF.

The chain uses TRBV6-5 and TRBJ2-6; 9 bases are shared with TRBD1. The junction had 4 bases not matched to a gene; V was cut back by 10 bases and J by 3 bases. In germline, CDR1 is MNHEY, CDR2 SVGAGI. CDR3 length equals 14 residues. This CDR3 is CATGQGLGANVLTF. The CDR3 region has the DNA TGTGCCACCGGACAGGGGCTTGGGGCCAACGTCCTGACTTTC.

This clonotype was counted between two and nine times. The chain carries TRBV12-3 or TRBV12-4 and TRBJ1-5, with a weak D call TRBD1 (6 bases). The CDR3 covers 16 residues. The V end was cut by 3 bases, the J end by 3 bases, with 15 bases between. Written as DNA, the CDR3 is TGTGCCAGCAGTTTCTACTCCTCGGGGGCCAATCAGCCCCAGCATTTT. Protein product: CASSFYSSGANQPQHF.

Many counts were recorded for this clonotype. The chain employs TRBV24-1 and TRBJ2-5; D is perhaps TRBD2 (5 bases). This CDR3 spans 15 amino acids. Germline values: CDR1 KGHDR, CDR2 SFDVKD. The V end lost 4 bases, the J end lost 5 bases, and 16 bases lay between the germline ends. This CDR3 is CATSDPDSASETQYF. The CDR3 nucleotides read TGTGCCACCAGTGACCCGGACTCCGCTTCCGAGACCCAGTACTTC.

Many counts were recorded for this clonotype. The chain links TRBV27 to TRBJ2-3, with a weak D call TRBD1 (5 bases). The CDR3 sequence is 14 residues long. CDR1 is MNHEY and CDR2 is SMNVEV in the germline V gene (reference sequence). V gave up 3 bases and J gave up 6 bases, with 13 bases separating them. The CDR3 reads CASSLTATADTQYF. In DNA, the CDR3 is TGTGCCAGCAGTTTGACAGCTACTGCTGATACGCAGTATTTT.

This clonotype has more than one count but fewer than ten. A read error may explain this, as a much larger clone is one base away. The chain joins TRBV7-8 to TRBJ1-1; 9 bases agree with TRBD1. Trimming removed 11 bases from V and 7 bases from J; junction bases left unmatched: 17. This CDR3 contains 15 residues. Germline assignment: CDR1 SGHVS and CDR2 FQNEAQ. The CDR3 DNA follows: TGTGCCGGCCGGACAGGGGCCGCACGGTCGGTTGAAGCTTTCTTT. Translation: CAGRTGAARSVEAFF. The full variable domain, its missing parts supplied by reference TRBV7-8 and TRBJ1-1, is GAGVSQSPRYKVAKRGQDVALRCDPISGHVSLFWYQQALGQGPEFLTYFQNEAQLDKSGLPSDRFFAERPEGSVSTLKIQRTQQEDSAVYLCAGRTGAARSVEAFFGQGTRLTVV.

The chain links TRBV19 to TRBJ1-3; TRBD1 agrees at 12 bases. Germline-derived CDR1 and CDR2 are LNHDA and SQIVND (reference sequence). The CDR3 runs 14 residues. V gave up 10 bases and J gave up 2 bases; unmatched junction bases: 3. The CDR3 sequence: CATGQGAPGNTIYF. CDR3 coding DNA: TGTGCCACGGGACAGGGGGCGCCTGGAAACACCATATATTTT.

The CDR3 loop reads CASSLTSGVPYNEQFF. For the CDR3, the DNA is TGTGCCAGCAGTCTTACTAGCGGGGTACCCTACAATGAGCAGTTCTTC. This sequence joins TRBV6-6 and TRBJ2-1; 10 bases are shared with TRBD2. The V segment lost 5 bases and the J segment 2 bases; nucleotides outside the gene matches: 6. The CDR3 loop spans 16 amino acids. The germline V gene encodes CDR1 MNHNY and CDR2 SVGAGI (reference sequence).

This clonotype was recorded many times. This sequence joins TRBV7-9 and TRBJ2-3; D possibly matches TRBD1 or TRBD2 (5 bases each). V dropped 5 bases and J dropped 14 bases, with 20 bases sitting between them. This CDR3 has 13 amino acids. Germline CDR1 reads SEHNR; CDR2 reads FQNEAQ (reference sequence). DNA of the CDR3: TGTGCCAGCAGCCCCCCTTTCCGGGACCGGGGGTATTTT. Its translation is CASSPPFRDRGYF.

About this clonotype itself: A clone one base away is much larger, so this may be a read error. The chain is built from TRBV12-3 or TRBV12-4 and TRBJ2-3; TRBD2 aligns across 13 bases. The V segment lost 8 bases and the J segment 1 base; nucleotides outside the gene matches: 12. The length of the CDR3 is 18 residues. Here the CDR3 DNA reads TGTGCCAGCGGTCCGCGGACTAGCGGGGGTGGTGGCACAGATACGCAGTATTTT. Amino acid sequence: CASGPRTSGGGGTDTQYF.